These 7 T cell receptor beta chains share one sample of origin, sequenced in a study of cytomegalovirus exposure and HLA in healthy donors. The study ran its PCR with 60 Vbeta and 13 Jbeta primers. Profiled with immunoSEQ multiplex PCR; TCRdb holds only in-frame clones, not every one. Of some 140,000 clones listed, roughly 80% are singletons. The source material was PBMCs. These receptors originate from a middle-aged woman in good health and CMV-seronegative.

The genes are TRBV7-9 and TRBJ1-1, with D uncertain. Germline CDR1 reads SEHNR; CDR2 reads FQNEAQ (reference sequence). This CDR3 region has 14 residues. The V end lost 1 base, the J end lost 6 bases, and 12 bases lay between the germline ends. CDR3 DNA sequence: TGTGCCAGCAGCTTAGTGGAGGGAACCTCTGAAGCTTTCTTT. Amino acid sequence: CASSLVEGTSEAFF.

The rearrangement links TRBV18 to TRBJ1-1; weak D call: TRBD1 (6 bases). Looked up from germline, CDR1 is KGHSH and CDR2 is LQKENI. The CDR3 length is 15 residues. The V gene lost 0 bases and the J gene lost 1 base, with 9 bases spanning the gap. This CDR3 reads CASSPPARGNTEAFF. The CDR3 DNA reads as TGTGCCAGCTCACCACCGGCCAGGGGGAACACTGAAGCTTTCTTT.

This clone is a singleton in its sample. The chain has TRBV27 and TRBJ1-2, with D possibly matching TRBD1 (5 bases). CDR1 and CDR2 (germline): MNHEY, SMNVEV (reference sequence). CDR3 length equals 15 residues. Trimming removed 2 bases from V and 4 bases from J, with 14 bases in between. In DNA form, the CDR3 reads TGTGCCAGCAGTTTAGGGGCAGGATTCATCTATGGCTACACCTTC. Its protein product is CASSLGAGFIYGYTF.

V gene TRBV7-9 combines with J gene TRBJ1-6; D call uncertain. The CDR3 consists of 13 residues. Germline CDR1 reads SEHNR; CDR2 reads FQNEAQ (reference sequence). Trimming took off 10 bases at V and 7 bases at J, with 14 bases between the two ends. The CDR3 spells CATAEVRNSPLHF. As DNA, the CDR3 is TGTGCCACAGCAGAGGTTCGAAATTCACCCCTCCACTTT.

This clone was picked up a small number of times. The chain links TRBV9 to TRBJ1-3; no clear D. Trimming took 4 bases from V and 4 from J, leaving 15 bases between them. In germline, CDR1 is SGDLS, CDR2 YYNGEE. CDR3 length: 15 amino acids. CDR3 nucleotide sequence: TGTGCCAGCAGCCCCCGGTTCGTCCGGGGAAACACCATATATTTT. It is translated as CASSPRFVRGNTIYF.

The J gene is TRBJ2-5, the V gene TRBV7-2, with TRBD2 matching over 14 bases. The germline gives CDR1 SGHTA, CDR2 FQGNSA. Losses at the gene ends were 5 bases for V and 12 bases for J; bases not matched to a gene: 8. The CDR3 runs to 14 residues. CDR3 sequence (DNA): TGTGCCAGCAGCAAGGGACTAGCGGGGGCCGCAAAGTACTTC. It encodes CASSKGLAGAAKYF.

Points on this clone: One end of the junction does not line up with germline, which may come from a read error. The chain joins TRBV7-7 to TRBJ2-3; possible D gene TRBD2, 6 bases. CDR3 length: 13 residues. Germline values: CDR1 SSHAT, CDR2 FNYEAQ (reference sequence). The CDR3 protein is CASSLGEVDTQYF. CDR3 DNA: TGTGCTAGCAGCTTAGGGGAGGTAGATACGCAGTATTTT.